Each of the 12 T cell receptor beta chains below was sequenced from the same sample in a study of T cell repertoires in cytomegalovirus infection. Via MiXCR, TCRdb re-called the reads, giving one row per CDR3 protein. Altogether approximately 500,000 distinct CDR3 sequences are present, approximately 15% being singletons, with the ten largest covering 20% to 30%. The sample consisted of CD8+ T cells from PBMCs. The receptors here all came from a human donor in good health (CMV status not recorded). Some clones in this sample may be carry-over from other donors' samples.

This chain connects TRBV6-5 to TRBJ1-1; the D gene is possibly TRBD1 (5 bases). The CDR3 runs to 13 residues. Germline CDR1 and CDR2: MNHEY and SVGAGI. The V and J ends lost 2 bases and 4 bases respectively, with 8 bases between them. CDR3 loop: CASSYLGGTEAFF. CDR3 nucleotides: TGTGCCAGCAGTTACCTCGGGGGCACTGAAGCTTTCTTT.

The chain has TRBV27 and TRBJ1-5; D remains ambiguous. The germline V gene has CDR1 MNHEY and CDR2 SMNVEV (reference sequence). V lost 6 bases, J lost 0 bases, and 12 bases lay in between. This CDR3 has 15 residues. The CDR3 coding sequence is TGTGCCAGCAGCCTCGGGCAGTCTAGCAATCAGCCCCAGCATTTT. It yields the protein CASSLGQSSNQPQHF.

At least ten counts were recorded for this clonotype. The CDR3 sequence: CASSPSKYPLDIQYF. The CDR3 DNA sequence: TGTGCCAGCAGCCCATCGAAGTACCCGTTAGACATTCAGTACTTC. The chain is built from TRBV7-9 and TRBJ2-4; D is unclear. Trimming took 5 bases from V and 8 from J, leaving 19 bases between them. The length of the CDR3 is 15 residues. Germline assignment: CDR1 SEHNR and CDR2 FQNEAQ (reference sequence).

The chain links TRBV7-9 to TRBJ2-1, with D perhaps TRBD1 or TRBD2 (7 bases each). Germline CDR1 SEHNR, CDR2 FQNEAQ (reference sequence). The CDR3 runs 15 residues. The V gene lost 1 base and the J gene lost 6 bases, with 13 bases spanning the gap. CDR3 coding DNA: TGTGCCAGCAGCTTAGTGGGAGGGGGCCCCAATGAGCAGTTCTTC. Translated, it gives CASSLVGGGPNEQFF.

This clonotype was picked up many times. A much bigger clone sits one base away, suggesting this may be a read error. The rearrangement uses TRBV5-5 and TRBJ2-7; D is unclear. Per germline, CDR1 SGHKS and CDR2 YYEKEE (reference sequence). The CDR3 runs to 11 residues. V was pared by 2 bases and J by 2 bases, with 2 bases between. CDR3 sequence reads: CASSFAYEQYF. In DNA, the CDR3 is TGTGCCAGCAGCTTTGCCTACGAGCAGTACTTC.

This clonotype was picked up many times. Sequence at one end of the junction differs from germline and may be a read error. V is TRBV7-7 and J is TRBJ2-2; D perhaps matches TRBD2 (6 bases). This CDR3 spans 18 amino acids. CDR1 and CDR2 (germline): SSHAT, FNYEAQ (reference sequence). The CDR3: CASSPHSASVLNTGELFF. The CDR3 nucleotides are TGTGCTAGCAGCCCCCACTCGGCTAGCGTATTGAACACCGGGGAGCTGTTTTTT.

Turning to this clonotype: Given a much more abundant clone one base away, this may be a read error. The rearrangement uses TRBV6-5 and TRBJ1-1, with D perhaps TRBD1 (5 bases). This CDR3 has 15 residues. V lost 5 bases and J lost 2, with 15 bases in between. CDR1 and CDR2 from the germline V gene are MNHEY and SVGAGI. In DNA, the CDR3 is TGTGCCAGCAGTCCCTCGGGGGGAGGAAACACTGAAGCTTTCTTT. It codes for CASSPSGGGNTEAFF.

With regard to this clonotype: This may be a read error, as it is one base from a much larger clone. The genes are TRBV7-4 and TRBJ1-1, with D unclear. The CDR3 length is 10 residues. Trimming took off 3 bases at V and 10 bases at J, with 6 bases between the two ends. From germline, CDR1 is SGHVT and CDR2 SQSDAQ. The CDR3 is CASSLLVAFF. The CDR3 DNA reads as TGTGCCAGCAGCTTGCTGGTAGCTTTCTTT.

This clonotype has a handful of counts. The chain uses TRBV19 and TRBJ2-7; the D gene is possibly TRBD1 (6 bases). The germline gives CDR1 LNHDA, CDR2 SQIVND (reference sequence). V dropped 2 bases and J dropped 0 bases, with 14 bases sitting between them. CDR3 length equals 16 residues. The CDR3 nucleotides are TGTGCCAGTAGTATAAGGGGAACAGGGAGCTCCTACGAGCAGTACTTC. This sequence encodes CASSIRGTGSSYEQYF. The full variable domain, rest sourced from reference TRBV19 and TRBJ2-7, is DGGITQSPKYLFRKEGQNVTLSCEQNLNHDAMYWYRQDPGQGLRLIYYSQIVNDFQKGDIAEGYSVSREKKESFPLTVTSAQKNPTAFYLCASSIRGTGSSYEQYFGPGTRLTVT.

As to this clonotype: It may be a read error: a sequence one base away is much more abundant. The chain joins TRBV7-6 to TRBJ2-5; D is undetermined. Germline V gene lookup returns CDR1 SGHVS and CDR2 FNYEAQ. Trimming stripped 5 bases from V and 1 base from J, with 14 bases between. There are 15 residues in the CDR3. The CDR3 DNA sequence: TGTGCCAGCAGCCCTCCGGGCGAGACCCAAGAGACCCAGTACTTC. Protein: CASSPPGETQETQYF.

At least ten counts were recorded for this clonotype. This chain connects TRBV7-9 to TRBJ2-1, with TRBD2 matching over 9 bases. Germline loops: CDR1 SEHNR, CDR2 FQNEAQ (reference sequence). The CDR3 loop spans 16 amino acids. The ends lost 5 bases at V and 4 bases at J; junction bases unmatched: 9. The CDR3 spells CASSHLGSGGYNEQFF. Here the CDR3 DNA reads TGTGCCAGCAGCCATTTAGGTAGCGGGGGTTACAATGAGCAGTTCTTC.

This clonotype has just a few counts. The chain has TRBV7-9 and TRBJ1-2; TRBD1 might be the D (6 bases). Trimming took off 5 bases at V and 3 bases at J, with 22 bases between the two ends. Germline V gene lookup returns CDR1 SEHNR and CDR2 FQNEAQ (reference sequence). This CDR3 has 17 residues. CDR3 sequence (DNA): TGTGCCAGCAGCCGTTCTCTTGGGGGGCGGTTAGACTATGGCTACACCTTC. Its protein product is CASSRSLGGRLDYGYTF.